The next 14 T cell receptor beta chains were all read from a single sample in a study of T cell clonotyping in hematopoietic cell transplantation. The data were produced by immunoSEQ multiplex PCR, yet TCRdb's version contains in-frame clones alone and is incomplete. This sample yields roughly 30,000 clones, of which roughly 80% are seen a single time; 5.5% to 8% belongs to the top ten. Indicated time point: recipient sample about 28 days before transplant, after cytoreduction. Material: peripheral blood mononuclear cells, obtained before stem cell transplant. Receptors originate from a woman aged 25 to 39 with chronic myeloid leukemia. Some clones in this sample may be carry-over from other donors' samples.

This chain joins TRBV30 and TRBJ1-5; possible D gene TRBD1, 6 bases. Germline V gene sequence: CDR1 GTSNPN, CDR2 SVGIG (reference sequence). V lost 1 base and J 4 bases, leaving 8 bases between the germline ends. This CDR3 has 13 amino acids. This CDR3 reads CAWSGTANQPQHF. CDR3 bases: TGTGCCTGGAGTGGGACAGCTAATCAGCCCCAGCATTTT.

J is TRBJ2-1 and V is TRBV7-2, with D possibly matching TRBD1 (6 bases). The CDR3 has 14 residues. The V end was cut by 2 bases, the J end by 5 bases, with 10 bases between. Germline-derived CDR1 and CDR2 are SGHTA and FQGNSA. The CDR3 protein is CASSLTGKNNEQFF. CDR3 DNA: TGTGCCAGCAGCTTAACAGGGAAGAACAATGAGCAGTTCTTC.

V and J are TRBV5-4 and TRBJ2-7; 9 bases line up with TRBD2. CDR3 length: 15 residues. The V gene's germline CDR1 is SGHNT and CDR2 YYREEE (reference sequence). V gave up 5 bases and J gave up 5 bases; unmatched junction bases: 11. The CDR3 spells CASSWGIAGDDEQYF. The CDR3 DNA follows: TGTGCCAGCAGTTGGGGGATAGCGGGGGACGACGAGCAGTACTTC.

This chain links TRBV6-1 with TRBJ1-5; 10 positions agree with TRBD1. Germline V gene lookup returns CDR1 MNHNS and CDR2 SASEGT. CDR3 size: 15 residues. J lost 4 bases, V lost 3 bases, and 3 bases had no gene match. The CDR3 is CASSDRDRGNQPQHF. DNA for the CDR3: TGTGCCAGCAGTGACAGGGACAGGGGTAATCAGCCCCAGCATTTT.

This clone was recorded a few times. This CDR3 is CASSSGEKLFF. CDR3 coding DNA: TGTGCCAGCAGCTCGGGTGAAAAACTGTTTTTT. The J gene is TRBJ1-4, the V gene TRBV9; D is undetermined. Trimming cost V 4 bases and J 7 bases, with 5 bases left between them. In germline, CDR1 is SGDLS, CDR2 YYNGEE. The CDR3 extends over 11 amino acids.

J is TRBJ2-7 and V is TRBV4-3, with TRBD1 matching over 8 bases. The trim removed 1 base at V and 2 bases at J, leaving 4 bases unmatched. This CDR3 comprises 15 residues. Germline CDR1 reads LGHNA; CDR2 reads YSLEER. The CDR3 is CASSQAGTGAYEQYF. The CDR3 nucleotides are TGCGCCAGCAGCCAAGCCGGGACAGGAGCCTACGAGCAGTACTTC.

CDR3 sequence: CASSPGTGGRRETQYF. The CDR3 DNA is TGTGCCAGCAGCCCCGGGACAGGGGGCAGGCGAGAGACCCAGTACTTC. V and J are TRBV28 and TRBJ2-5; 12 bases agree with TRBD1. Germline loops: CDR1 MDHEN, CDR2 SYDVKM. J gave up 4 bases and V 6 bases, and 9 bases lay outside the gene matches. This CDR3 is built from 16 residues.

DNA for the CDR3: TGCAGCGTTGATTTCGGGGTAGATGAGCAGTTCTTC. This codes for CSVDFGVDEQFF. The V and J genes are TRBV29-1 and TRBJ2-1, with D perhaps matching TRBD2 (5 bases). V dropped 3 bases and J dropped 8 bases, with 11 bases sitting between them. Per germline, CDR1 SQVTM and CDR2 ANQGSEA. The CDR3 consists of 12 residues.

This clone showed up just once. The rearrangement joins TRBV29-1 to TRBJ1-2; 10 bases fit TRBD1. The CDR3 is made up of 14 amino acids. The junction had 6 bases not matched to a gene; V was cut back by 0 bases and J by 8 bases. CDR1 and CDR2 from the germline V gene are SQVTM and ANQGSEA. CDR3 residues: CSVEDRGTGEGYTF. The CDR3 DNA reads TGCAGCGTTGAAGATCGGGGGACAGGGGAGGGCTACACCTTC.

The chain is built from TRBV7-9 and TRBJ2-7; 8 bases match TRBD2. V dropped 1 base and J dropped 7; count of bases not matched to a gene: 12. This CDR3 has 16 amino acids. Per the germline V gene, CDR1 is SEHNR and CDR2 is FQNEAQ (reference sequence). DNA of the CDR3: TGTGCCAGCAGCTTAGGGGCGACGGGGGGGCCCGGGGAGCAGTACTTC. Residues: CASSLGATGGPGEQYF.

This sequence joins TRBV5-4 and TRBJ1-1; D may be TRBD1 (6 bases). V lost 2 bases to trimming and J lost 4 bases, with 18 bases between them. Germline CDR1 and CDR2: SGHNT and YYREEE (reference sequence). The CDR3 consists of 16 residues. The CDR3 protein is CASSFAGAARSTEAFF. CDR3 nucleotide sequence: TGTGCCAGCAGCTTTGCGGGGGCAGCTAGGAGCACTGAAGCTTTCTTT.

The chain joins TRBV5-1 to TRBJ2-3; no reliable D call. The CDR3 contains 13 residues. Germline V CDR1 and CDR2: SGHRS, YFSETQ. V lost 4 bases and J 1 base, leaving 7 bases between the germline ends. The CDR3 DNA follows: TGCGCCAGCAGCGCCCAAGGCACAGATACGCAGTATTTT. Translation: CASSAQGTDTQYF.

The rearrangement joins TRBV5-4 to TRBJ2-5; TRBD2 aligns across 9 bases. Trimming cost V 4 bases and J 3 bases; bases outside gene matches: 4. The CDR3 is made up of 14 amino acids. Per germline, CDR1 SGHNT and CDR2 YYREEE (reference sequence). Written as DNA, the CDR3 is TGTGCCAGCAGCCGCGGGGGGGCCGAAGAGACCCAGTACTTC. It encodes CASSRGGAEETQYF.

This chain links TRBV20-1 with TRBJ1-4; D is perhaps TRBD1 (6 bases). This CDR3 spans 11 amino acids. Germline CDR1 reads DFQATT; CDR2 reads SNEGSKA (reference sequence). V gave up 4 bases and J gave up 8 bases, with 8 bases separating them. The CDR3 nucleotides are TGCAGTGCTACGACAGGAGAAAAACTGTTTTTT. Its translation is CSATTGEKLFF.